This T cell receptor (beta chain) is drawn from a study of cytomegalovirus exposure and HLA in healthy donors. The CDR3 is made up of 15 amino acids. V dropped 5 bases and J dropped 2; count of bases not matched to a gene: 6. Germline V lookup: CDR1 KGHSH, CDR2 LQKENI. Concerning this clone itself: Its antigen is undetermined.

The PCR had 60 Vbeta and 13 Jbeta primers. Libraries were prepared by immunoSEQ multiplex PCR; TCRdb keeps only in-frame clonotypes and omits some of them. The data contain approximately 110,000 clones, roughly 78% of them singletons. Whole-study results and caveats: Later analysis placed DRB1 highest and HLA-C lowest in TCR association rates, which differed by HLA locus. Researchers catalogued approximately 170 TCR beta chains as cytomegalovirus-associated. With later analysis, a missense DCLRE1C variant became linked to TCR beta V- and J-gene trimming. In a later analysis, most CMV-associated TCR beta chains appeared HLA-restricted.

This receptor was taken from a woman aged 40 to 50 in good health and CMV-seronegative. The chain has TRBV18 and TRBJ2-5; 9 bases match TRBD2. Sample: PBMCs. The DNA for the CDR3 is TGTGCCAGCTCATATATTAGCGGGGGACAAGAGACCCAGTACTTC. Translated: CASSYISGGQETQYF. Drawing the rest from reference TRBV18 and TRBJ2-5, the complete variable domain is NAGVMQNPRHLVRRRGQEARLRCSPMKGHSHVYWYRQLPEEGLKFMVYLQKENIIDESGMPKERFSAEFPKEGPSILRIQQVVRGDSAAYFCASSYISGGQETQYFGPGTRLLVL.